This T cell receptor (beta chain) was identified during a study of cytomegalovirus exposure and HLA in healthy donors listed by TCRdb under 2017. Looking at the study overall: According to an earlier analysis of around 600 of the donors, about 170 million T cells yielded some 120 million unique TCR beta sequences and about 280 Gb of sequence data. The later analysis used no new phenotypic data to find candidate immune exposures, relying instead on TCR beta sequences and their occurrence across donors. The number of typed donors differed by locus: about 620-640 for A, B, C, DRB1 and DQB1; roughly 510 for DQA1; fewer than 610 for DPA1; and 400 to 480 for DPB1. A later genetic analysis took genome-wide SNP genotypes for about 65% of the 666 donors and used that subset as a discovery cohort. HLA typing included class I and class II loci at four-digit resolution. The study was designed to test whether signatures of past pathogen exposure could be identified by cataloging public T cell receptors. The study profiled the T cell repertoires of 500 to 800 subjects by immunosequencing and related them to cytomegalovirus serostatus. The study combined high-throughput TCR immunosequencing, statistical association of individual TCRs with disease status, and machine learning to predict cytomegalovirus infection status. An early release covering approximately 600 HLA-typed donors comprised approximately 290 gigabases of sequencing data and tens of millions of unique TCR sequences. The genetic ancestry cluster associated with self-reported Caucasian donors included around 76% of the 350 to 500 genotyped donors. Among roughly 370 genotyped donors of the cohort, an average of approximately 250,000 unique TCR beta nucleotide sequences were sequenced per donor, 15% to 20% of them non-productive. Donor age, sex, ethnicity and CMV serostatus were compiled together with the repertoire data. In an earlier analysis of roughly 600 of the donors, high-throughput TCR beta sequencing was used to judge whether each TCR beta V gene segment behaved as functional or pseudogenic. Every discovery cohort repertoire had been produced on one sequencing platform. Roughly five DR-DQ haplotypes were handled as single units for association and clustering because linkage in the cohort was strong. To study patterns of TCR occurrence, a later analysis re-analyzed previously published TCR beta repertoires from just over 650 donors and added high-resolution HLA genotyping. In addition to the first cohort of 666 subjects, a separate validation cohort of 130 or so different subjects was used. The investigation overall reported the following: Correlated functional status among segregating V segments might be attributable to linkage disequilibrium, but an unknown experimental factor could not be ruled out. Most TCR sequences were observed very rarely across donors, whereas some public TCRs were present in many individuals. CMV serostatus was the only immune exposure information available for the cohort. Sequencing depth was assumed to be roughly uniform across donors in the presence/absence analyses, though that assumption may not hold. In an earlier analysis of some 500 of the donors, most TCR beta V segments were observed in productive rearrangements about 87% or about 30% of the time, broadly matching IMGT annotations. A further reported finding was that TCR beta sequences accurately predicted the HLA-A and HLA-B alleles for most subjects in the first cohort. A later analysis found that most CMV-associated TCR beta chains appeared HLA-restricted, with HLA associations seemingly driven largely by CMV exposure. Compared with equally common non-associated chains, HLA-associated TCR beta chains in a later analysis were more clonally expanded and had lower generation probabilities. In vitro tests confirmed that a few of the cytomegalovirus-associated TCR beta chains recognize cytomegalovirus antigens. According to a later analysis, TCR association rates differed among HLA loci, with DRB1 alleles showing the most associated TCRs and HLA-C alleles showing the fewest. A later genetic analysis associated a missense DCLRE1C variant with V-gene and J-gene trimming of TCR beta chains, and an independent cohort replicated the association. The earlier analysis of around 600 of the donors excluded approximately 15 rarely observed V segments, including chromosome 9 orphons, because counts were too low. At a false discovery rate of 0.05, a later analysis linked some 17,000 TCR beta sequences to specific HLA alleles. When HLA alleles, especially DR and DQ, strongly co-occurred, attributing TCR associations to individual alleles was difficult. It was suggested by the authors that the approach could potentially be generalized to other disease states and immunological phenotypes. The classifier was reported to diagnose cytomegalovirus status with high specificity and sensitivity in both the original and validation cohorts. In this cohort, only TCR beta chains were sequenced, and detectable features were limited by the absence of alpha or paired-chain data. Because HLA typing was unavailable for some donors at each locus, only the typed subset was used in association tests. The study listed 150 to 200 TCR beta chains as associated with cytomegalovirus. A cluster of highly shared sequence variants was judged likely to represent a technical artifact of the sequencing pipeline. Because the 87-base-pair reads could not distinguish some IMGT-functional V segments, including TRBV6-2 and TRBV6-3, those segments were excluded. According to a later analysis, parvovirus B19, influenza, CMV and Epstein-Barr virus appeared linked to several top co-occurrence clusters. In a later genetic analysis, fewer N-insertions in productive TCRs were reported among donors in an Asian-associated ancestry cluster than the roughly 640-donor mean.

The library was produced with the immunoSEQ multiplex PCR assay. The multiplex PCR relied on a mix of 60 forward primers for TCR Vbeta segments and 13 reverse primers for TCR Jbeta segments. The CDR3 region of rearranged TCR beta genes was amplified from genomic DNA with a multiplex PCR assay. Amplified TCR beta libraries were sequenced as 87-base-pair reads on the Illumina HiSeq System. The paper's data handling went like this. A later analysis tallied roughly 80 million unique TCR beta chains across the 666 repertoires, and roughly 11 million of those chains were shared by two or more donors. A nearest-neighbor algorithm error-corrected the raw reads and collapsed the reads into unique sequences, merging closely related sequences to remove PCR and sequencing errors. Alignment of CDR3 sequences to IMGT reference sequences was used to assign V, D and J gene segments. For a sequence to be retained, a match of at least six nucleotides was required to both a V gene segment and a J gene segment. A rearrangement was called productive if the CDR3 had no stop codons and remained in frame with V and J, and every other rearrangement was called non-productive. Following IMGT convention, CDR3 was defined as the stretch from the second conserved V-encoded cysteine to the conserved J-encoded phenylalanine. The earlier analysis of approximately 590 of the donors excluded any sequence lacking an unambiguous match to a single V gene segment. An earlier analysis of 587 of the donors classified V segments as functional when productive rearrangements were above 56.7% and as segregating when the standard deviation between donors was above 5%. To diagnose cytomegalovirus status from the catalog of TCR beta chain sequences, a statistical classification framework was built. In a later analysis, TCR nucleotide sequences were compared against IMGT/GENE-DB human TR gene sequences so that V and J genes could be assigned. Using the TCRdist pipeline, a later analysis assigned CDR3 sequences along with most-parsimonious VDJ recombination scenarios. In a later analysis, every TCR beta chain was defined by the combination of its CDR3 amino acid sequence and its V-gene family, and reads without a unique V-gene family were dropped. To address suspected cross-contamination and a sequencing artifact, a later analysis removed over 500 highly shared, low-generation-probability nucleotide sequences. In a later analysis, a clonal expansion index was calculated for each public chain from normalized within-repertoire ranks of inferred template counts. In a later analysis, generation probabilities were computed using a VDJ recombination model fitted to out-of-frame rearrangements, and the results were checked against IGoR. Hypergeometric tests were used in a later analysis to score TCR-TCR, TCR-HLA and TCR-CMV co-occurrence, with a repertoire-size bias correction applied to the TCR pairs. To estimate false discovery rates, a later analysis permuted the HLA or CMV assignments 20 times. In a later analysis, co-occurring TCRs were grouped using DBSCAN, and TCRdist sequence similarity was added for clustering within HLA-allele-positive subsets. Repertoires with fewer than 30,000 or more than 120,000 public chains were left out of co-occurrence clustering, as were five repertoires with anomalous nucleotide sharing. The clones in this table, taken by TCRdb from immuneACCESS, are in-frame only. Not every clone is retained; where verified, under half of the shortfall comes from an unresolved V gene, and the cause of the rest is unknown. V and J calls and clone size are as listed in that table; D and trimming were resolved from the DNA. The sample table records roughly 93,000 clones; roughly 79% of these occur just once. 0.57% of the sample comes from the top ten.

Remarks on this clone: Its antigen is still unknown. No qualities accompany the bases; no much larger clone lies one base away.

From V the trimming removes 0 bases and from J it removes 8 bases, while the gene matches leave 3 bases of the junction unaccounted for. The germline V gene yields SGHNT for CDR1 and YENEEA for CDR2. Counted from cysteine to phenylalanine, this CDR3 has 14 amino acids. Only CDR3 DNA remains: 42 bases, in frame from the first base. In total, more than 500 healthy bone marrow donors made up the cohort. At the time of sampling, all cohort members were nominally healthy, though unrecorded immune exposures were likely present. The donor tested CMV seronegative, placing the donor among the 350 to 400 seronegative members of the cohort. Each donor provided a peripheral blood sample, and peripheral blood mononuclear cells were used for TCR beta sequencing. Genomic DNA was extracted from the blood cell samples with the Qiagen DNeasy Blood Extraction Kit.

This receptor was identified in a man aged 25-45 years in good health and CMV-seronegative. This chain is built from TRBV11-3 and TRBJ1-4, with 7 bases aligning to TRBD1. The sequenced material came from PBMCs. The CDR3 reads CASSLDRGKEKLFF. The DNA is TGTGCCAGCAGCTTAGACAGGGGGAAAGAAAAACTGTTTTTT.